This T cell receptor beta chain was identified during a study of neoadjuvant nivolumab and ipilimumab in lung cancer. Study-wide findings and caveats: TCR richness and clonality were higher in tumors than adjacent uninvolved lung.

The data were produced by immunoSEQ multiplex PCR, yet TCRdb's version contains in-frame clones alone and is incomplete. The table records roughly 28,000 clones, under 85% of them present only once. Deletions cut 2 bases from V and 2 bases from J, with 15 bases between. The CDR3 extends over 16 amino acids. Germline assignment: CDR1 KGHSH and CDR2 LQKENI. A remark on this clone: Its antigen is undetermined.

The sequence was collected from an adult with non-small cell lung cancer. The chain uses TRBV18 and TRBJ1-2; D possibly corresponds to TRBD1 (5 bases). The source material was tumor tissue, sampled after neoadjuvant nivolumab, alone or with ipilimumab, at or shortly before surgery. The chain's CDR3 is CASSPGTTEVNYGYTF. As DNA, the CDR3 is TGTGCCAGCTCACCAGGAACGACAGAGGTCAACTATGGCTACACCTTC. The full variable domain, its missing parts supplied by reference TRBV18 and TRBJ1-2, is NAGVMQNPRHLVRRRGQEARLRCSPMKGHSHVYWYRQLPEEGLKFMVYLQKENIIDESGMPKERFSAEFPKEGPSILRIQQVVRGDSAAYFCASSPGTTEVNYGYTFGSGTRLTVV.